This entry lists 10 T cell receptor beta chains sequenced from one sample in a study of T-cell memory formation after mild COVID-19. TCRdb reprocessed the 5' RACE reads via MiXCR and lists one record per CDR3 protein. Counted here are approximately 350,000 distinct CDR3 sequences, 10% to 15% occurring once; the ten biggest clones make up about a fifth. Sequencing was carried out using PBMCs or a T cell subset sorted from them (not recorded which). The receptors were sampled from a man aged 18 to 30 who had mild COVID-19 (a few samples of this study predate the infection). Cell type and time point are not known.

A few counts support this clonotype. V and J are TRBV4-2 and TRBJ2-1, with TRBD2 matching 13 bases. The CDR3 contains 15 residues. The germline V gene has CDR1 LGHNA and CDR2 YNFKEQ. J lost 6 bases, V lost 3 bases, and 2 bases had no gene match. CDR3 bases: TGTGCCAGCAGCCAGGGACTAGCGGGACTCAATGAGCAGTTCTTC. This codes for CASSQGLAGLNEQFF.

This clonotype was counted only a few times. The chain combines TRBV4-1 with TRBJ2-2; TRBD2 matches 8 bases. Unmatched junction bases numbered 6, after V lost 1 base and J lost 8 bases. CDR1 MGHRA and CDR2 YSYEKL come from the germline V gene. This CDR3 spans 15 amino acids. For the CDR3, the DNA is TGCGCCAGCAGCCAAGCCCCGGGGGGGTATGGGGAGCTGTTTTTT. It translates to CASSQAPGGYGELFF.

This chain connects TRBV7-9 to TRBJ2-5; TRBD2 is a possible D gene (6 bases). Per germline, CDR1 SEHNR and CDR2 FQNEAQ (reference sequence). V was pared by 6 bases and J by 5 bases, with 13 bases between. The CDR3 runs to 13 residues. CDR3 bases: TGTGCCAGCAGAAGCGGGTCGGGGGAGACCCAGTACTTC. The encoded protein is CASRSGSGETQYF.

This clonotype showed up just a few times. The chain couples TRBV20-1 to TRBJ1-2; 8 bases are shared with TRBD1. V lost 5 bases and J lost 4; bases outside the gene matches: 6. The germline V gene has CDR1 DFQATT and CDR2 SNEGSKA (reference sequence). The CDR3 totals 13 residues. The CDR3 bases are TGCAGTGCTGGACAGGGAGCTGGCTATGGCTACACCTTC. Residues: CSAGQGAGYGYTF.

This chain joins TRBV5-1 and TRBJ2-1; either TRBD1 or TRBD2 may fit D (5 bases each). V lost 4 bases to trimming and J lost 2 bases, with 10 bases between them. The CDR3 length is 14 residues. From germline, CDR1 is SGHRS and CDR2 YFSETQ. The CDR3 sequence is CASSQPGPYNEQFF. Written as DNA, the CDR3 is TGCGCCAGCAGCCAGCCGGGACCCTACAATGAGCAGTTCTTC.

The V and J genes are TRBV20-1 and TRBJ1-2; 7 nucleotides agree with TRBD1. The CDR3 covers 15 residues. The V and J ends lost 1 base and 5 bases, in that order; junction bases with no gene match: 10. CDR1 DFQATT and CDR2 SNEGSKA come from the germline V gene (reference sequence). The CDR3 is CSARAGNSGGYGYTF. For the CDR3, the DNA is TGCAGTGCTAGAGCAGGGAATTCAGGGGGATATGGCTACACCTTC.

This clonotype was counted many times. The chain combines TRBV6-5 with TRBJ1-2; D remains ambiguous. V was clipped by 6 bases and J by 4 bases, with 12 bases between them. The germline gives CDR1 MNHEY, CDR2 SVGAGI. CDR3 size: 13 residues. The CDR3 DNA follows: TGTGCCAGCAGCCAGACCGGCGGCTATGGCTACACCTTC. Its protein is CASSQTGGYGYTF.

This clonotype was seen only once. This chain joins TRBV6-1 and TRBJ1-6; no clear D. Germline V gene sequence: CDR1 MNHNS, CDR2 SASEGT. Deletions cut 4 bases from V and 0 bases from J, with 10 bases between. The CDR3 has 16 residues. CDR3 amino acids: CASSVEWDSYNSPLHF. CDR3 DNA: TGTGCCAGCAGTGTTGAGTGGGACTCCTATAATTCACCCCTCCACTTT.

In this sample, this clonotype turned up many times. The chain is built from TRBV3-1 and TRBJ2-1, with TRBD2 identical over 9 bases. CDR1 and CDR2 from the germline V gene are LGHDT and YNNKEL (reference sequence). The CDR3 extends over 14 amino acids. V lost 7 bases to trimming and J lost 5 bases; unmatched junction nucleotides: 6. CDR3 in DNA: TGTGCCAGCAAAGCGGGGGGAGGCAACAATGAGCAGTTCTTC. As protein: CASKAGGGNNEQFF.

The chain combines TRBV11-2 with TRBJ1-1; D perhaps matches TRBD1 (5 bases). V dropped 4 bases and J dropped 1 base, with 13 bases sitting between them. In germline, CDR1 is SGHAT, CDR2 FQNNGV. This CDR3 has 15 amino acids. As DNA, the CDR3 is TGTGCCAGCAGCTCGTGGGGGACGCAGAACACTGAAGCTTTCTTT. Amino acids: CASSSWGTQNTEAFF.